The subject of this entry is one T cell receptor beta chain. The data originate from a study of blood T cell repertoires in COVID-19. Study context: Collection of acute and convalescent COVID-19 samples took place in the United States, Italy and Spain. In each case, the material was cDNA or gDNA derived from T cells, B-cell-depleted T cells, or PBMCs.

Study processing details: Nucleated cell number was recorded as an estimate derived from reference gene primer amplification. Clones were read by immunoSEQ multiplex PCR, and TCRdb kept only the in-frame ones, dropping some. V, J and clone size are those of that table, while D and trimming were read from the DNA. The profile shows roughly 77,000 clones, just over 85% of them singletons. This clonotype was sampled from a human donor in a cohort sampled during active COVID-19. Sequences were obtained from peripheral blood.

The CDR3 spells CASRISPTGGHGYTF. The CDR3 region has the DNA TGCGCCAGCAGGATCTCCCCCACAGGGGGCCATGGCTACACCTTC. The chain joins TRBV4-1 to TRBJ1-2; TRBD1 matches at 9 bases. After removal of 6 bases from V and 6 bases from J, the junction contained 11 bases not matched to a gene. Germline V gene lookup returns CDR1 MGHRA and CDR2 YSYEKL. The CDR3 extends over 15 amino acids.